The 8 T cell receptor beta chains reported below all come from one sample, sequenced in a study of cytomegalovirus exposure and HLA in healthy donors (dated by TCRdb to the late 2010s). Preparation of the library involved the immunoSEQ multiplex PCR assay. For the multiplex PCR, a mixture combining 60 forward primers for TCR Vbeta segments and 13 reverse primers for TCR Jbeta segments was used. TCRdb holds this immuneACCESS table with in-frame rearrangements only. Some clones are missing; in checked studies, unresolved V genes explain under half, and the rest has no known cause. The sample has 150,000 to 160,000 clones on record, more than 75% of them singletons. Of the sample, 2% to 2.5% is held by the ten largest clones. Sequencing input: PBMCs. The source is a young woman in good health and CMV-seronegative.

The rearrangement uses TRBV27 and TRBJ1-2, with 9 bases fitting TRBD1. Losses at the gene ends were 9 bases for V and 8 bases for J; bases not matched to a gene: 13. Germline-derived CDR1 and CDR2 are MNHEY and SMNVEV (reference sequence). CDR3 length: 14 residues. CDR3 sequence: CASAGTGIGRGYTF. The CDR3 DNA reads as TGTGCCAGTGCCGGGACAGGGATAGGACGGGGCTACACCTTC.

The chain recombines TRBV28 with TRBJ1-5; 9 bases fit TRBD1. From germline, CDR1 is MDHEN and CDR2 SYDVKM. V lost 4 bases, J lost 5 bases, and 3 bases stayed unmatched. The CDR3 has 14 residues. The DNA for the CDR3 is TGTGCCAGCAGTTCCTGGACAGGGGATCAGCCCCAGCATTTT. The encoded protein is CASSSWTGDQPQHF.

The chain joins TRBV28 to TRBJ1-5; 8 bases are shared with TRBD1. With 5 bases clipped from V and 7 bases from J, the junction kept 7 bases outside the gene matches. The CDR3 runs to 14 residues. Germline assignment: CDR1 MDHEN and CDR2 SYDVKM. The CDR3 sequence: CASSIGTGGQPQHF. CDR3 nucleotide sequence: TGTGCCAGCAGTATCGGGACAGGAGGCCAGCCCCAGCATTTT.

The rearrangement links TRBV2 to TRBJ2-1; weak D call: TRBD2 (7 bases). The ends were cut back, 2 bases at V and 5 bases at J, with 13 bases in the middle. Germline V CDR1 and CDR2: SNHLY, FYNNEI. The CDR3 consists of 15 residues. CDR3 sequence: CASSEFRGGNNEQFF. The CDR3 DNA sequence: TGTGCCAGCAGTGAATTTAGGGGGGGAAACAATGAGCAGTTCTTC. Full variable domain (outside the CDR3, taken from reference TRBV2 and TRBJ2-1): EPEVTQTPSHQVTQMGQEVILRCVPISNHLYFYWYRQILGQKVEFLVSFYNNEISEKSEIFDDQFSVERPDGSNFTLKIRSTKLEDSAMYFCASSEFRGGNNEQFFGPGTRLTVL.

The genes are TRBV7-2 and TRBJ2-2; 7 bases agree with TRBD1. The V gene end was trimmed by 6 bases and the J gene end by 4 bases; junction bases not matched to a gene: 11. Germline lookup yields CDR1 SGHTA and CDR2 FQGNSA. The CDR3 has 16 amino acids. The CDR3 sequence: CASSRRGTSGTGELFF. CDR3 coding DNA: TGTGCCAGCAGTCGCAGGGGGACATCTGGCACCGGGGAGCTGTTTTTT. The variable domain in full, with the rest retrieved from reference TRBV7-2 and TRBJ2-2, is GAGVSQSPSNKVTEKGKDVELRCDPISGHTALYWYRQSLGQGLEFLIYFQGNSAPDKSGLPSDRFSAERTGGSVSTLTIQRTQQEDSAVYLCASSRRGTSGTGELFFGEGSRLTVL.

This chain uses TRBV4-1 with TRBJ1-1; D is ambiguous. The CDR3 has 16 amino acids. Per germline, CDR1 MGHRA and CDR2 YSYEKL. The V and J ends lost 4 bases and 1 base respectively, with 16 bases between them. The CDR3 region is CASSPSIGDPNTEAFF. For the CDR3, the DNA is TGCGCCAGCAGCCCCTCAATTGGAGACCCGAACACTGAAGCTTTCTTT.

This clone was seen once. The chain recombines TRBV9 with TRBJ2-7; D gene unclear. The CDR3 is made up of 14 amino acids. The ends were cut back, 4 bases at V and 1 base at J, with 12 bases in the middle. Germline CDR1 is SGDLS and CDR2 is YYNGEE. CDR3 sequence (DNA): TGTGCCAGCAGCCCCGACCGCGGATCCTACGAGCAGTACTTC. Residues: CASSPDRGSYEQYF.

The rearrangement joins TRBV28 to TRBJ2-3, with 9 bases identical to TRBD1. V trimming: 6 bases; J trimming: 6 bases; junction bases outside the gene matches: 19. Per the germline V gene, CDR1 is MDHEN and CDR2 is SYDVKM. This CDR3 is 18 amino acids long. CDR3 amino acids: CASSHLGNRGQVPDTQYF. The CDR3 region has the DNA TGTGCCAGCAGCCACCTAGGGAACAGGGGGCAAGTTCCGGATACGCAGTATTTT.